This entry lists 26 T cell receptor beta chains sequenced from one sample in a study of T cells in Graves' hyperthyroidism and ophthalmopathy. The CDR3 regions of TCR beta were amplified from RNA transcripts. Using the HTBI primer set, a first-round RT-PCR was run on the TCR CDR3. In TCRdb, the multiplex PCR reads were re-called with MiXCR into one record per CDR3 protein. The table lists about 570,000 distinct CDR3 sequences, around 46% of them singletons. Material for sequencing was peripheral blood or thyroid tissue (not recorded which). Receptors originate from an adult woman with Graves' disease, either hyperthyroidism or ophthalmopathy (not recorded which).

This clonotype was picked up a small number of times. This chain joins TRBV6-5 and TRBJ2-7, with D possibly called TRBD1 or TRBD2 (6 bases each). The CDR3 runs to 14 residues. V lost 5 bases and J 3 bases, leaving 14 bases between the germline ends. Germline assignment: CDR1 MNHEY and CDR2 SVGAGI. The CDR3 protein is CASSQRGAFYEQYF. The CDR3 bases are TGTGCCAGCAGTCAGAGGGGGGCCTTCTACGAGCAGTACTTC.

This rearrangement joins TRBV7-9 to TRBJ1-2; 8 bases align to TRBD1. This CDR3 has 16 amino acids. J gave up 5 bases and V 4 bases, and 12 bases lay outside the gene matches. Looked up from germline, CDR1 is SEHNR and CDR2 is FQNEAQ (reference sequence). The chain's CDR3 is CASSSRTGTGLYGYTF. The CDR3 DNA is TGTGCCAGCAGCTCCCGGACAGGGACGGGACTTTATGGCTACACCTTC.

This chain joins TRBV7-9 and TRBJ2-5, with 11 bases aligning to TRBD2. V shed 4 bases, J shed 3 bases, and the junction held 4 bases outside the gene matches. CDR3 size: 15 residues. Germline loops: CDR1 SEHNR, CDR2 FQNEAQ (reference sequence). CDR3 region: CASSSTSGGKETQYF. The CDR3 DNA reads as TGTGCCAGCAGCTCTACTAGCGGGGGTAAAGAGACCCAGTACTTC. Drawing the rest from reference TRBV7-9 and TRBJ2-5, the complete variable domain is DTGVSQNPRHKITKRGQNVTFRCDPISEHNRLYWYRQTLGQGPEFLTYFQNEAQLEKSRLLSDRFSAERPKGSFSTLEIQRTEQGDSAMYLCASSSTSGGKETQYFGPGTRLLVL.

This clonotype was found many times. The chain has TRBV10-1 and TRBJ2-2, with D possibly being TRBD1 (5 bases). V lost 3 bases and J lost 3, with 11 bases in between. Germline CDR1 and CDR2: WNHNN and SYGVQD (reference sequence). There are 15 residues in the CDR3. The DNA for the CDR3 is TGCGCCAGCAGTGACTACAGGAATTACACCGGGGAGCTGTTTTTT. Protein product: CASSDYRNYTGELFF.

V is TRBV5-1 and J is TRBJ1-2; no reliable D call. Per the germline V gene, CDR1 is SGHRS and CDR2 is YFSETQ. The CDR3 contains 14 residues. Trimming removed 0 bases at V and 3 bases at J, with 9 bases between. Here the CDR3 DNA reads TGCGCCAGCAGCTTGGGGGCAGCCTACTATGGCTACACCTTC. Its protein product is CASSLGAAYYGYTF.

The CDR3: CASSEGAYEKLFF. The CDR3 DNA sequence: TGTGCCAGCAGTGAAGGGGCGTACGAAAAACTGTTTTTT. The chain employs TRBV2 and TRBJ1-4; no definite D call. This CDR3 region has 13 residues. From germline, CDR1 is SNHLY and CDR2 FYNNEI. V shed 1 base and J shed 8 bases, with 8 bases lying between them.

This clonotype was observed many times. V and J are TRBV5-4 and TRBJ2-7; D remains ambiguous. Germline lookup yields CDR1 SGHNT and CDR2 YYREEE (reference sequence). V lost 0 bases and J lost 2, with 3 bases in between. The CDR3 is made up of 12 amino acids. This chain's CDR3 is CASSLAPYEQYF. CDR3 coding DNA: TGTGCCAGCAGCTTGGCCCCCTACGAGCAGTACTTC.

This clonotype was seen many times. This chain joins TRBV28 and TRBJ2-7, with no clear D. V was clipped by 7 bases and J by 4 bases, with 11 bases between them. Germline V lookup: CDR1 MDHEN, CDR2 SYDVKM. This CDR3 contains 12 residues. This CDR3 is CASTAGLYEQYF. The CDR3 nucleotides read TGTGCCAGCACCGCCGGGCTATACGAGCAGTACTTC.

This clonotype was picked up many times. The rearrangement joins TRBV20-1 to TRBJ2-7; 9 nucleotides match TRBD1. Unmatched junction bases numbered 5, after V lost 2 bases and J lost 3 bases. Germline V CDR1 and CDR2: DFQATT, SNEGSKA (reference sequence). The CDR3 is 14 residues long. This chain's CDR3 is CSARPGTGFYEQYF. DNA of the CDR3: TGCAGTGCTAGACCCGGGACAGGGTTCTACGAGCAGTACTTC.

The CDR3 DNA reads TGTGCCAGCAGCCAATTGACCAGCAACAACGAGCAGTACTTC. Amino acid sequence: CASSQLTSNNEQYF. The V call is TRBV7-9, the J call TRBJ2-7; D unresolved. Germline loops: CDR1 SEHNR, CDR2 FQNEAQ (reference sequence). V dropped 5 bases and J dropped 5 bases, with 16 bases sitting between them. The CDR3 spans 14 residues.

V is TRBV2 and J is TRBJ2-5; weak D call: TRBD2 (6 bases). The J call may be mistaken, given a closer DNA end match to TRBJ2-1. The CDR3 is 16 residues long. The germline V gene has CDR1 SNHLY and CDR2 FYNNEI. In DNA form, the CDR3 reads TGTGCCAGCAGTGAAAGCGATCTAGCGATAAAGAATGAGCAGTTCTTC. Translating it yields CASSESDLAIKNEQFF.

J is TRBJ2-5 and V is TRBV9, with 13 nucleotides matching TRBD2. The CDR3 covers 16 residues. V shed 4 bases, J shed 4 bases, and the junction held 7 bases outside the gene matches. Germline V gene sequence: CDR1 SGDLS, CDR2 YYNGEE. The CDR3 DNA reads TGTGCCAGCAGCCCCGGACTAGCGGGAGTGACAGAGACCCAGTACTTC. Its translation: CASSPGLAGVTETQYF.

This clonotype was observed at least ten times. The chain combines TRBV5-6 with TRBJ1-2, with unresolved D. CDR3 length equals 14 residues. Germline CDR1 reads SGHDT; CDR2 reads YYEEEE. Trimming took off 5 bases at V and 6 bases at J, with 17 bases between the two ends. The chain's CDR3 is CASRRKRGGHGYTF. The CDR3 bases are TGTGCCAGCAGACGAAAGCGGGGAGGCCATGGCTACACCTTC.

Many counts were recorded for this clonotype. The V gene is TRBV19, the J gene TRBJ1-1, with unresolved D. Per germline, CDR1 LNHDA and CDR2 SQIVND (reference sequence). The CDR3 sequence is 14 residues long. V was trimmed by 7 bases and J by 0 bases, leaving 12 bases between them. CDR3 loop: CASNQRTMNTEAFF. In DNA, the CDR3 is TGTGCCAGTAATCAGAGGACTATGAACACTGAAGCTTTCTTT.

This clonotype was recorded only once. This chain links TRBV10-3 with TRBJ1-5; 10 bases are shared with TRBD1. This CDR3 region has 17 residues. V gave up 2 bases and J gave up 2 bases; unmatched junction bases: 6. Germline CDR1 reads ENHRY; CDR2 reads SYGVKD. The CDR3 sequence is CAISEIGTGAGNQPQHF. The CDR3 region has the DNA TGTGCCATCAGTGAGATAGGGACAGGGGCTGGCAATCAGCCCCAGCATTTT.

Comment on this clonotype: Germline and junction disagree at one end, which may indicate a read error. The gene calls are TRBV30 and TRBJ1-2; 7 positions match TRBD1. Germline CDR1 reads GTSNPN; CDR2 reads SVGIG (reference sequence). The CDR3 is made up of 13 amino acids. The CDR3 coding sequence is TGTGCCTGGAGCCCACGGACAGGTTTCTTAATCTCATTC. It translates to CAWSPRTGFLISF.

The V and J genes are TRBV5-1 and TRBJ2-7, with 12 positions matching TRBD2. There are 17 residues in the CDR3. J was trimmed by 7 bases and V by 2 bases; bases with no gene match: 13. From germline, CDR1 is SGHRS and CDR2 YFSETQ. CDR3 sequence reads: CASSLLAGGHNLLEQYF. Here the CDR3 DNA reads TGCGCCAGCAGCTTACTAGCGGGAGGCCACAACCTATTGGAGCAGTACTTC.

A few counts support this clonotype. This chain connects TRBV28 to TRBJ2-6; D perhaps matches TRBD1 (6 bases). Germline CDR1 MDHEN, CDR2 SYDVKM. V was pared by 5 bases and J by 4 bases, with 18 bases between. The CDR3 is 17 residues long. For the CDR3, the DNA is TGTGCCAGCAGTCCCAGATTGGGGGCGCCCGGGGCCAACGTCCTGACTTTC. Translation: CASSPRLGAPGANVLTF.

V usage is TRBV6-1 and J usage is TRBJ1-2; D is undetermined. This CDR3 comprises 10 residues. V shed 11 bases and J shed 8 bases, with 12 bases lying between them. The germline V gene encodes CDR1 MNHNS and CDR2 SASEGT. CDR3 nucleotides: TGTGCCGCGTCGAAAGCGGGCTACACCTTC. This codes for CAASKAGYTF.

This clonotype has a count of ten or more. J is TRBJ2-7 and V is TRBV20-1; 8 nucleotides agree with TRBD2. This CDR3 contains 14 residues. The junction had 5 bases not matched to a gene; V was cut back by 4 bases and J by 0 bases. Germline V gene lookup returns CDR1 DFQATT and CDR2 SNEGSKA (reference sequence). The DNA of the CDR3 is TGCAGTGCTATGGGGACTAGATCCTCCTACGAGCAGTACTTC. The encoded protein is CSAMGTRSSYEQYF.

This clonotype was counted many times. This chain links TRBV12-3 or TRBV12-4 with TRBJ1-2; D call uncertain. Deletions cut 2 bases from V and 8 bases from J, with 12 bases between. The CDR3 has 13 amino acids. The CDR3 sequence: CASSLKVVGGYTF. For the CDR3, the DNA is TGTGCCAGCAGTTTAAAGGTAGTAGGCGGCTACACCTTC.

This clonotype was found many times. This sequence joins TRBV10-3 and TRBJ1-2, with 10 bases lining up with TRBD1. The CDR3 sequence is 16 residues long. Per germline, CDR1 ENHRY and CDR2 SYGVKD. J lost 7 bases, V lost 6 bases, and 14 bases had no gene match. CDR3 amino acids: CAISERPGQGFSGYTF. The CDR3 nucleotides are TGTGCCATCAGCGAACGGCCGGGACAGGGGTTTAGTGGCTACACCTTC.

The V gene is TRBV5-1, the J gene TRBJ2-5; 8 nucleotides match TRBD1. The V segment lost 4 bases and the J segment 7 bases; nucleotides outside the gene matches: 6. The germline V gene encodes CDR1 SGHRS and CDR2 YFSETQ. The CDR3 spans 13 residues. In nucleotides, the CDR3 is TGCGCCAGCAGCAGGAGCGGACAGGGGACCCAGTACTTC. Amino acids: CASSRSGQGTQYF.

The chain combines TRBV15 with TRBJ1-6; 8 nucleotides match TRBD1. The V gene end was trimmed by 1 base and the J gene end by 10 bases; junction bases not matched to a gene: 6. The germline V gene has CDR1 LNHNV and CDR2 YYDKDF (reference sequence). The CDR3 extends over 15 amino acids. The CDR3 loop is CATSRGAGGGSPLHF. The CDR3 region has the DNA TGTGCCACCAGCAGAGGGGCAGGGGGCGGCTCACCCCTCCACTTT.

The rearrangement uses TRBV7-9 and TRBJ2-5; D might be TRBD1 or TRBD2, each matching 6 bases. CDR1 is SEHNR, CDR2 FQNEAQ, per germline (reference sequence). The V end lost 1 base, the J end lost 3 bases, and 15 bases lay between the germline ends. The CDR3 is 16 amino acids. The CDR3 protein is CASSLGRVGGKETQYF. Written as DNA, the CDR3 is TGTGCCAGCAGCTTAGGGCGGGTAGGGGGGAAAGAGACCCAGTACTTC.

This clonotype was seen ten or more times. CDR3 bases: TGTGCCATAAACCAGGGACTAGCGGGAGCCGGGGAGCTGTTTTTT. Translation gives CAINQGLAGAGELFF. The chain recombines TRBV10-3 with TRBJ2-2; 14 bases line up with TRBD2. This CDR3 has 15 residues. The V segment lost 9 bases and the J segment 6 bases; nucleotides outside the gene matches: 6. CDR1 and CDR2 (germline): ENHRY, SYGVKD.